Sequencing of this T cell receptor (beta chain) was carried out in a study of graft-versus-host responses after intestinal transplantation. On the study more broadly: Each recipient received anti-thymocyte globulin induction, then tacrolimus and steroids for approximately three years.

Sequencing used immunoSEQ multiplex PCR; TCRdb keeps in-frame clones, though not all of them. The sample holds about 47,000 clones, about 95% seen once. This CDR3 contains 16 residues. V was shortened by 5 bases and J by 2 bases, with 15 bases between the two germline ends. CDR1 SEHNR and CDR2 FQNEAQ come from the germline V gene (reference sequence). As to this clone: Its specificity is unknown.

Regarding the study as a whole: Early post-transplant HvG declines were associated with peak circulating GvH clone levels. Where graft-donor T cell macrochimerism was present, patients had high graft-versus-host to host-versus-graft clonal ratios in allografts.

This receptor was taken from a human donor who was the organ donor for an intestinal transplant. The J gene is TRBJ2-2, the V gene TRBV7-9; D may be TRBD2 (5 bases). Sequencing was performed on unstimulated CD8+ T cells sorted from spleen or lymph node cells, taken before transplant. DNA for the CDR3: TGTGCCAGCAGCCCCAAGGACCGACTAAACACCGGGGAGCTGTTTTTT. It yields the protein CASSPKDRLNTGELFF.